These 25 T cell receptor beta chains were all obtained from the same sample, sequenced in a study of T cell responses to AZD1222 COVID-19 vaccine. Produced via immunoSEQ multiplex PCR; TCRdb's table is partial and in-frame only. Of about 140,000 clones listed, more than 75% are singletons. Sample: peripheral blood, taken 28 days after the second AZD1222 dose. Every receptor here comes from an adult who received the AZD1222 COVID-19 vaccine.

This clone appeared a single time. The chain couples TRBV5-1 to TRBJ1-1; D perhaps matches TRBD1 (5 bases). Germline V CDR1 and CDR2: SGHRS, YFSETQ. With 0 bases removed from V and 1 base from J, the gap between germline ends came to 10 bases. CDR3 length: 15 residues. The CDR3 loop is CASSLGPDRNTEAFF. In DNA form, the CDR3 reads TGCGCCAGCAGCTTGGGCCCTGACAGGAACACTGAAGCTTTCTTT.

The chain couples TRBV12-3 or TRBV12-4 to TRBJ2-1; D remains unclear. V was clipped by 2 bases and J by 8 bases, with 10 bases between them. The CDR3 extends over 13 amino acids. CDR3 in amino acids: CASSLRVRDEQFF. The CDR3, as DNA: TGTGCCAGCAGTTTAAGGGTAAGGGATGAGCAGTTCTTC.

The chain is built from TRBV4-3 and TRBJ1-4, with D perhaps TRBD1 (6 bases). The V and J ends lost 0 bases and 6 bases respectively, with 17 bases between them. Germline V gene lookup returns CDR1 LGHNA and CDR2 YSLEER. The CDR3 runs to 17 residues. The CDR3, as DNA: TGCGCCAGCAGCCAAGACCACGGGGGGGCCTTTGATGAAAAACTGTTTTTT. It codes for CASSQDHGGAFDEKLFF.

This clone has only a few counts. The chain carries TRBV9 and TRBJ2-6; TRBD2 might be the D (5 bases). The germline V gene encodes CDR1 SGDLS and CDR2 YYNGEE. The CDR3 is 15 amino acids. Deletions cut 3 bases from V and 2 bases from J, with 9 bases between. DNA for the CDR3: TGTGCCAGCAGCGAGAGGGTAGCTGGGGCCAACGTCCTGACTTTC. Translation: CASSERVAGANVLTF. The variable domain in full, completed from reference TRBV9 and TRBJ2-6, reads DSGVTQTPKHLITATGQRVTLRCSPRSGDLSVYWYQQSLDQGLQFLIQYYNGEERAKGNILERFSAQQFPDLHSELNLSSLELGDSALYFCASSERVAGANVLTFGAGSRLTVL.

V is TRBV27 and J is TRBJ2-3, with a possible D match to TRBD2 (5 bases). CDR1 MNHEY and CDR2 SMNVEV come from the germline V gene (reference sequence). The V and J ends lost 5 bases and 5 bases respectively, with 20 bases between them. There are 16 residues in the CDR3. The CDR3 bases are TGTGCCAGCAGTAGTCTAGCTGGGTGGAAAAAAGATACGCAGTATTTT. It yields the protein CASSSLAGWKKDTQYF.

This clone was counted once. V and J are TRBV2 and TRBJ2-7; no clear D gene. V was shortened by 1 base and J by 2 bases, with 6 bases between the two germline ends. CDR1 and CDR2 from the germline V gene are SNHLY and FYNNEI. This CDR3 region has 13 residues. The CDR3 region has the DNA TGTGCCAGCAGTGAAGACGCTACCTACGAGCAGTACTTC. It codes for CASSEDATYEQYF.

Written as DNA, the CDR3 is TGCGCCAGCAGCGAAACAGGGGGCACTGAAGCTTTCTTT. As protein: CASSETGGTEAFF. J is TRBJ1-1 and V is TRBV10-2, with 8 positions matching TRBD1. This CDR3 has 13 residues. Per germline, CDR1 WSHSY and CDR2 SAAADI. V dropped 6 bases and J dropped 4; count of bases not matched to a gene: 4.

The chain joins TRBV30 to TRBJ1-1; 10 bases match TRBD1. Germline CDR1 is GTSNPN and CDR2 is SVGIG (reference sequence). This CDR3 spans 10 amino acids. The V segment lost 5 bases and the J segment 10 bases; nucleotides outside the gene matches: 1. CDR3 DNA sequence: TGTGCCTGGGACAGGGGGCGAGCTTTCTTT. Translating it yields CAWDRGRAFF.

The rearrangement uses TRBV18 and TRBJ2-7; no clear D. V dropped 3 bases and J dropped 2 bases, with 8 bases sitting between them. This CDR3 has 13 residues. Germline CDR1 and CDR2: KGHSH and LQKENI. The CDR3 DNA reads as TGTGCCAGCTCACCGCCGGATACCTACGAGCAGTACTTC. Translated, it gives CASSPPDTYEQYF.

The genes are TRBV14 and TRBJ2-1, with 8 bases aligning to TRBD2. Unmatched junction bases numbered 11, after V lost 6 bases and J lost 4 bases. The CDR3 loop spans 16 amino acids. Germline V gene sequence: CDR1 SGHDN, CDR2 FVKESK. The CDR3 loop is CASSVYSGAKYNEQFF. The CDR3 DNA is TGTGCCAGCAGTGTTTATAGCGGGGCCAAATACAATGAGCAGTTCTTC.

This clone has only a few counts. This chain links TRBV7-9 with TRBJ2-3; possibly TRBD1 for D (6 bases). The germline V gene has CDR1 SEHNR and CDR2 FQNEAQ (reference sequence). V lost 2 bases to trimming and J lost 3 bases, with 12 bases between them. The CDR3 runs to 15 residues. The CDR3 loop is CASSLNGGGTDTQYF. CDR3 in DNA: TGTGCCAGCAGCTTAAATGGGGGCGGGACAGATACGCAGTATTTT.

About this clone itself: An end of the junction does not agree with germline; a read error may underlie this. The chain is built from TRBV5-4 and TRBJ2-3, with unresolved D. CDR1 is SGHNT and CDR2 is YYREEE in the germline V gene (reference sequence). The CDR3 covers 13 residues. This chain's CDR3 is CASSLVSTDTQYF. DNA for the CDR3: TGTGCCAGCAGCTTGGTGAGCACCGATACGCAGTATTTT.

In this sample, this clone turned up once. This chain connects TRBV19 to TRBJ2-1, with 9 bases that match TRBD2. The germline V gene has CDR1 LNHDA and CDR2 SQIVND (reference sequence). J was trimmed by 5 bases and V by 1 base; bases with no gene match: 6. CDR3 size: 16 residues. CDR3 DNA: TGTGCCAGTAGTATAGGGATCATAGCGGGGGACAATGAGCAGTTCTTC. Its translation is CASSIGIIAGDNEQFF.

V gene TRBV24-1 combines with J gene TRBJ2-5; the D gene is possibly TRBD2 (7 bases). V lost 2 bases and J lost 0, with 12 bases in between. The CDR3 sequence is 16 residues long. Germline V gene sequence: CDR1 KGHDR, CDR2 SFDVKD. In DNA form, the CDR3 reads TGTGCCACCAGTGATTGGGGGGGCCCGTACCAAGAGACCCAGTACTTC. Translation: CATSDWGGPYQETQYF.

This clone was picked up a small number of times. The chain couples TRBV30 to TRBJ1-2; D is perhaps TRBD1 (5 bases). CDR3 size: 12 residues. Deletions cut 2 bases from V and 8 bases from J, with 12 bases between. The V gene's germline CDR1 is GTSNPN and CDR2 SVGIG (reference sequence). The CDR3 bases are TGTGCCTGGAGTAGGACATCTCAAGGCTACACCTTC. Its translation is CAWSRTSQGYTF.

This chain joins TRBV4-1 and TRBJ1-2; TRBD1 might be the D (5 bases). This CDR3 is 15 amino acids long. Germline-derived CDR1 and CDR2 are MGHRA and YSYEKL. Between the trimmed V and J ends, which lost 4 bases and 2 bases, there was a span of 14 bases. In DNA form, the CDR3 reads TGCGCCAGCAGCCTCCAAGCCGGGGGAAACTATGGCTACACCTTC. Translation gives CASSLQAGGNYGYTF.

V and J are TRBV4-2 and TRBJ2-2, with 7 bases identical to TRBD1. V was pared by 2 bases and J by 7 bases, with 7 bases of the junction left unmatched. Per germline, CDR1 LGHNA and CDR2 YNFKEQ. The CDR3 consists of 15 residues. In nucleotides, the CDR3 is TGTGCCAGCAGCCAAAGCGACCGGGACAGCGGGGAGCTGTTTTTT. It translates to CASSQSDRDSGELFF.

CDR3 sequence reads: CASSLGWGDTQYF. CDR3 coding DNA: TGTGCCAGCAGCTTAGGATGGGGAGATACGCAGTATTTT. The chain is built from TRBV7-8 and TRBJ2-3; D is unresolved. CDR3 size: 13 residues. The germline gives CDR1 SGHVS, CDR2 FQNEAQ. Deletions cut 1 base from V and 5 bases from J, with 7 bases between.

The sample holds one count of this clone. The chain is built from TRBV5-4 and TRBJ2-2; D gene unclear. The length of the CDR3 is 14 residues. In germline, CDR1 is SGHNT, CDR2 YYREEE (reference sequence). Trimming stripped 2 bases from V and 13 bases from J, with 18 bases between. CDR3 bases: TGTGCCAGCAGCTTTCCGGACGCTTACGGCCGGCTGTTTTTT. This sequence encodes CASSFPDAYGRLFF. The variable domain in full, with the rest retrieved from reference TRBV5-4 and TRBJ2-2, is ETGVTQSPTHLIKTRGQQVTLRCSSQSGHNTVSWYQQALGQGPQFIFQYYREEENGRGNFPPRFSGLQFPNYSSELNVNALELDDSALYLCASSFPDAYGRLFFGEGSRLTVL.

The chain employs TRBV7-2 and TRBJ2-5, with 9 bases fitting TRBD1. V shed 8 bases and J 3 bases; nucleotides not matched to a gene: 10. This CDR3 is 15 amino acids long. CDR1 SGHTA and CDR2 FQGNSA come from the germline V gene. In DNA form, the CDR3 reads TGTGCCAGCTCCTATGGGGACAGGGAAAAAGAGACCCAGTACTTC. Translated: CASSYGDREKETQYF.

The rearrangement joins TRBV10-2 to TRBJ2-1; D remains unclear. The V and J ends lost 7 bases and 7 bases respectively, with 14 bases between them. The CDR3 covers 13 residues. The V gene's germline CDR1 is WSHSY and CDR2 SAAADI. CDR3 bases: TGCGCCAGCATGGGATTGGGGTGGAATGAGCAGTTCTTC. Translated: CASMGLGWNEQFF.

CDR3 nucleotides: TGTGCCAGCAGTGACGACCTTGGGAATCAGCCCCAGCATTTT. The encoded protein is CASSDDLGNQPQHF. This rearrangement joins TRBV2 to TRBJ1-5; D unresolved. The CDR3 totals 14 residues. Trimming removed 3 bases from V and 4 bases from J, with 10 bases in between. The germline CDR1 and CDR2 sequences are SNHLY and FYNNEI.

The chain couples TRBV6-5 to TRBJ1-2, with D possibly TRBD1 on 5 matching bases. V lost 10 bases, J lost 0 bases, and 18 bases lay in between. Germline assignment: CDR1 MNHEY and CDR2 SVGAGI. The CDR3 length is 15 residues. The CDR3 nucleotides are TGTGCCACCGCGGGCCAGTGGGGGACTAACTATGGCTACACCTTC. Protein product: CATAGQWGTNYGYTF.

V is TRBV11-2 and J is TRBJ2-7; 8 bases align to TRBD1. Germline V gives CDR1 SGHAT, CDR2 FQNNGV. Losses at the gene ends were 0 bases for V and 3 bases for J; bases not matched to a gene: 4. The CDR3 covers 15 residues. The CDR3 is CASSLEPGGFYEQYF. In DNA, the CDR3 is TGTGCCAGCAGCTTAGAGCCAGGGGGCTTCTACGAGCAGTACTTC.

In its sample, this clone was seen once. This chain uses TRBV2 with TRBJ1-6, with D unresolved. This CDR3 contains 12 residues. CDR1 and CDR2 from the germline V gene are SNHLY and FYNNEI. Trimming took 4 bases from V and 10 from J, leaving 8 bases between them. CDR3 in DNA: TGTGCCAGCAGTGGTTGGGGATCACCCCTCCACTTT. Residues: CASSGWGSPLHF.